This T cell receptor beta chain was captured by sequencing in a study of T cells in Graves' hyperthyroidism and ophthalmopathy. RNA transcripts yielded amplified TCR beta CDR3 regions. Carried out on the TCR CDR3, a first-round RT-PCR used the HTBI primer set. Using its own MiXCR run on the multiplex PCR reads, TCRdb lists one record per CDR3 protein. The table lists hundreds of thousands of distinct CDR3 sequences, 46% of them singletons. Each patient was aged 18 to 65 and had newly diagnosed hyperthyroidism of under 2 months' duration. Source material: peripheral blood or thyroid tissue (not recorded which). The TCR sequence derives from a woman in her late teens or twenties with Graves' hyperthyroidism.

CDR3 region: CSVGGRYGVGGYTF. DNA for the CDR3: TGCAGCGTTGGGGGCCGTTACGGGGTAGGCGGCTACACCTTC. The J gene is TRBJ1-2, the V gene TRBV29-1, with TRBD1 as a possible D gene (5 bases). The CDR3 extends over 14 amino acids. Trimming pared 4 bases from V and 8 bases from J, leaving 20 bases between. From germline, CDR1 is SQVTM and CDR2 ANQGSEA.